The 25 T cell receptor beta chains below all came from one sample that was sequenced in a study of cytomegalovirus exposure and HLA in healthy donors. This table comes from immunoSEQ multiplex PCR, and its TCRdb copy is limited to in-frame clones, with some not included. The table lists roughly 82,000 clones, 85% to 95% of them singletons. The source material was PBMCs. The receptor source for this set is a man younger than 30 in good health and CMV-seronegative.

The rearrangement uses TRBV9 and TRBJ2-7; TRBD2 is a possible D gene (6 bases). The germline CDR1 and CDR2 sequences are SGDLS and YYNGEE. The CDR3 has 15 amino acids. Trimming pared 5 bases from V and 0 bases from J, leaving 15 bases between. Here the CDR3 reads CASSLSGYSSYEQYF. The CDR3 nucleotides are TGTGCCAGCAGTCTTAGCGGTTATAGCTCCTACGAGCAGTACTTC.

This clone was seen more than once but under ten times. This rearrangement joins TRBV7-2 to TRBJ1-1; D unresolved. Between the trimmed V and J ends, which lost 7 bases and 2 bases, there was a span of 5 bases. The CDR3 is made up of 11 amino acids. The germline V gene encodes CDR1 SGHTA and CDR2 FQGNSA. The CDR3 loop reads CASTPNTEAFF. DNA of the CDR3: TGTGCCAGCACCCCTAACACTGAAGCTTTCTTT.

The chain links TRBV19 to TRBJ1-5; D gene uncertain. Germline loops: CDR1 LNHDA, CDR2 SQIVND (reference sequence). The CDR3 length is 13 residues. With 8 bases removed from V and 5 bases from J, the gap between germline ends came to 13 bases. CDR3 sequence (DNA): TGTGCCAGTTCCTTCGATCGGGATCAGCCCCAGCATTTT. Translation gives CASSFDRDQPQHF.

The V gene is TRBV27, the J gene TRBJ2-3; 15 nucleotides align to TRBD2. V lost 0 bases and J lost 13; bases outside the gene matches: 8. The germline CDR1 and CDR2 sequences are MNHEY and SMNVEV (reference sequence). This CDR3 comprises 16 residues. This CDR3 reads CASSLSPGTSGGREYF. In nucleotides, the CDR3 is TGTGCCAGCAGTTTATCCCCCGGGACTAGCGGGGGGCGGGAGTATTTT.

The V and J genes are TRBV7-6 and TRBJ2-1; a possible D gene is TRBD2 (5 bases). The CDR3 is made up of 13 amino acids. V was pared by 5 bases and J by 7 bases, with 12 bases between. Germline V CDR1 and CDR2: SGHVS, FNYEAQ. The CDR3 sequence: CASSPDGENEQFF. CDR3 DNA: TGTGCCAGCAGCCCAGACGGGGAGAATGAGCAGTTCTTC.

The rearrangement links TRBV19 to TRBJ1-5; TRBD1 aligns across 8 bases. This CDR3 spans 16 amino acids. Germline-derived CDR1 and CDR2 are LNHDA and SQIVND (reference sequence). V was clipped by 8 bases and J by 4 bases; unmatched bases: 13. CDR3 residues: CASGVRGPSGNQPQHF. The CDR3 DNA is TGTGCCAGTGGTGTCAGGGGGCCCTCGGGTAATCAGCCCCAGCATTTT.

This chain uses TRBV27 with TRBJ1-4; possibly TRBD1 for D (5 bases). V gave up 5 bases and J gave up 7 bases, with 11 bases separating them. Germline assignment: CDR1 MNHEY and CDR2 SMNVEV (reference sequence). CDR3 length: 13 residues. The CDR3, as DNA: TGTGCCAGCAGTCCCCAGGGCCGTGAAAAACTGTTTTTT. Translation: CASSPQGREKLFF.

The chain links TRBV2 to TRBJ2-2; possible D gene TRBD2, 5 bases. Trimming left V 8 bases short and J 3 bases short, with 16 bases between. Germline CDR1 reads SNHLY; CDR2 reads FYNNEI. The CDR3 loop spans 15 amino acids. CDR3 sequence: CASRSRESHTGELFF. The DNA for the CDR3 is TGTGCCAGCCGAAGCCGGGAATCACACACCGGGGAGCTGTTTTTT.

The rearrangement joins TRBV18 to TRBJ2-5; 11 bases are shared with TRBD2. The germline V gene has CDR1 KGHSH and CDR2 LQKENI. J lost 3 bases, V lost 8 bases, and 5 bases had no gene match. This CDR3 is 14 amino acids long. As DNA, the CDR3 is TGTGCCAGCATGGCTAGCGGGAGGAAAGAGACCCAGTACTTC. Translation gives CASMASGRKETQYF.

This clone turned up a few times. The genes are TRBV5-1 and TRBJ2-7; 9 bases are a match to TRBD2. The CDR3 totals 16 residues. Trimming removed 4 bases from V and 2 bases from J; junction bases left unmatched: 10. Germline assignment: CDR1 SGHRS and CDR2 YFSETQ. CDR3 in DNA: TGCGCCAGCAGCCGAGCCCCTAGCGGGGTGGCCTACGAGCAGTACTTC. Translating gives CASSRAPSGVAYEQYF.

V and J are TRBV25-1 and TRBJ1-1; D is unclear. Germline-derived CDR1 and CDR2 are MGHDK and SYGVNS. V dropped 4 bases and J dropped 4 bases, with 13 bases sitting between them. The length of the CDR3 is 14 residues. The CDR3 bases are TGTGCCAGCAGTGGAGAAGGAGGATTCACTGAAGCTTTCTTT. Translated, it gives CASSGEGGFTEAFF.

The chain has TRBV7-9 and TRBJ1-4, with D tentatively TRBD1 (5 bases). The CDR3 spans 14 residues. Germline V lookup: CDR1 SEHNR, CDR2 FQNEAQ (reference sequence). V was trimmed by 11 bases and J by 0 bases, leaving 13 bases between them. As DNA, the CDR3 is TGTGCCGGCACCCGGGGGACAACTAATGAAAAACTGTTTTTT. Amino acids: CAGTRGTTNEKLFF. Together with reference TRBV7-9 and TRBJ1-4, the CDR3 gives the full variable domain: DTGVSQNPRHKITKRGQNVTFRCDPISEHNRLYWYRQTLGQGPEFLTYFQNEAQLEKSRLLSDRFSAERPKGSFSTLEIQRTEQGDSAMYLCAGTRGTTNEKLFFGSGTQLSVL.

The rearrangement joins TRBV6-5 to TRBJ2-7, with D possibly matching TRBD1 (5 bases). Trimming took 0 bases from V and 2 from J, leaving 11 bases between them. Germline CDR1 and CDR2: MNHEY and SVGAGI. CDR3 length equals 15 residues. CDR3 residues: CASSYSTAKPYEQYF. The CDR3 DNA reads as TGTGCCAGCAGTTACTCGACAGCTAAACCCTACGAGCAGTACTTC.

This clone showed up just once. V is TRBV2 and J is TRBJ1-4, with 10 nucleotides matching TRBD1. Germline values: CDR1 SNHLY, CDR2 FYNNEI. V lost 8 bases, J lost 5 bases, and 5 bases stayed unmatched. The CDR3 has 14 amino acids. This CDR3 is CASHQDRGNEKLFF. The DNA for the CDR3 is TGTGCCAGCCACCAGGACAGGGGGAATGAAAAACTGTTTTTT.

The table lists this clone with a few counts. The V call is TRBV27, the J call TRBJ1-2; weak D call: TRBD1 (6 bases). The CDR3 extends over 15 amino acids. Germline V gives CDR1 MNHEY, CDR2 SMNVEV (reference sequence). V lost 5 bases and J 4 bases, leaving 17 bases between the germline ends. The CDR3 region has the DNA TGTGCCAGCAGTACAAGGACAGCGAATTTCTATGGCTACACCTTC. Translating it yields CASSTRTANFYGYTF.

J is TRBJ1-6 and V is TRBV12-5; 10 nucleotides align to TRBD1. CDR1 LGHNT and CDR2 FRNRAP come from the germline V gene. This CDR3 is 13 amino acids long. After removal of 6 bases from V and 9 bases from J, the junction contained 2 bases not matched to a gene. DNA of the CDR3: TGTGCTAGTGGCGGACAGGGGGGTTCACCCCTCCACTTT. This encodes CASGGQGGSPLHF.

As for this clone: One end of the junction does not line up with germline, which may come from a read error. The chain couples TRBV7-7 to TRBJ2-1; 9 nucleotides agree with TRBD2. The germline V gene has CDR1 SSHAT and CDR2 FNYEAQ (reference sequence). The length of the CDR3 is 15 residues. The CDR3 spells CASSLEAGGFYEQFF. Here the CDR3 DNA reads TGTGCTAGCAGCTTAGAAGCGGGAGGATTTTATGAGCAGTTCTTC.

The chain carries TRBV7-6 and TRBJ2-2, with 8 bases matching TRBD2. Germline V lookup: CDR1 SGHVS, CDR2 FNYEAQ. The CDR3 consists of 15 residues. V was clipped by 2 bases and J by 2 bases; unmatched bases: 1. The DNA for the CDR3 is TGTGCCAGCAGCTTAAGCGGGAGCAACACCGGGGAGCTGTTTTTT. Translated, it gives CASSLSGSNTGELFF.

The V gene is TRBV29-1, the J gene TRBJ2-1; TRBD1 agrees at 7 bases. This CDR3 is 14 amino acids long. Germline CDR1 reads SQVTM; CDR2 reads ANQGSEA. J was trimmed by 4 bases and V by 6 bases; bases with no gene match: 9. In DNA, the CDR3 is TGCAGCGTCGCCACCCCGGGACAGTACAATGAGCAGTTCTTC. It is translated as CSVATPGQYNEQFF.

This clone was seen a handful of times. The chain joins TRBV10-3 to TRBJ2-7; weak D call: TRBD1 (7 bases). The CDR3 loop spans 15 amino acids. Between the trimmed V and J ends, which lost 6 bases and 2 bases, there was a span of 17 bases. The germline V gene encodes CDR1 ENHRY and CDR2 SYGVKD. The CDR3 protein is CAIRPTGDSAYEQYF. Written as DNA, the CDR3 is TGTGCCATCAGACCCACAGGGGACTCCGCCTACGAGCAGTACTTC.

This clone has only a few counts. The chain couples TRBV2 to TRBJ2-1; 12 positions agree with TRBD2. The V segment lost 6 bases and the J segment 0 bases; nucleotides outside the gene matches: 12. Per germline, CDR1 SNHLY and CDR2 FYNNEI. CDR3 length: 19 residues. The CDR3 nucleotides read TGTGCCAGCAGGGAAACCGGGACTAGCGGGTCAAGCTCCTACAATGAGCAGTTCTTC. Protein product: CASRETGTSGSSSYNEQFF.

The V call is TRBV11-3, the J call TRBJ2-1; 8 bases agree with TRBD1. This CDR3 spans 13 amino acids. Per the germline V gene, CDR1 is SGHNT and CDR2 is YENEEA. Trimming at V came to 8 bases and at J to 8 bases, leaving 8 bases not matched to a gene. The CDR3 nucleotides are TGTGCCAGCGGCGGACAGGGTAGTGATGAGCAGTTCTTC. Encoded protein: CASGGQGSDEQFF. Filled out from reference TRBV11-3 and TRBJ2-1, the complete variable domain reads EAGVVQSPRYKIIEKKQPVAFWCNPISGHNTLYWYLQNLGQGPELLIRYENEEAVDDSQLPKDRFSAERLKGVDSTLKIQPAELGDSAVYLCASGGQGSDEQFFGPGTRLTVL.

This clone appeared a few times. The genes are TRBV4-2 and TRBJ1-4; 8 nucleotides agree with TRBD1. CDR3 length: 15 amino acids. Germline V gene lookup returns CDR1 LGHNA and CDR2 YNFKEQ. Germline trimming cut 1 base from V and 6 bases from J; bases unmatched to any gene: 4. The chain's CDR3 is CASSQGGTGDEKLFF. CDR3 nucleotides: TGTGCCAGCAGCCAAGGAGGGACAGGAGATGAAAAACTGTTTTTT.

This chain uses TRBV5-1 with TRBJ2-2; maybe TRBD2 (6 bases). CDR1 is SGHRS, CDR2 YFSETQ, per germline. CDR3 length: 15 residues. The V and J ends lost 7 bases and 3 bases respectively, with 16 bases between them. This CDR3 is CASYKVGGDTGELFF. CDR3 nucleotide sequence: TGCGCCAGCTATAAGGTCGGGGGAGACACCGGGGAGCTGTTTTTT.

The chain links TRBV5-1 to TRBJ2-5; 7 positions match TRBD1. V lost 1 base and J lost 5; bases outside the gene matches: 14. This CDR3 region has 17 residues. Germline-derived CDR1 and CDR2 are SGHRS and YFSETQ. This chain's CDR3 is CASSLSLRRGGEETQYF. Written as DNA, the CDR3 is TGCGCCAGCAGCTTGTCCCTTAGACGAGGGGGCGAGGAGACCCAGTACTTC. Filled out from reference TRBV5-1 and TRBJ2-5, the complete variable domain reads KAGVTQTPRYLIKTRGQQVTLSCSPISGHRSVSWYQQTPGQGLQFLFEYFSETQRNKGNFPGRFSGRQFSNSRSEMNVSTLELGDSALYLCASSLSLRRGGEETQYFGPGTRLLVL.